The 15 T cell receptor beta chains given below trace back to one sample, sequenced in a study of blood T cell repertoires in COVID-19 (TCRdb year 2020). The method was the immunoSEQ multiplex PCR assay. TCRdb holds this immuneACCESS table with in-frame rearrangements only. Some clones are missing; in checked studies, unresolved V genes explain under half, and the rest has no known cause. The sample records about 270,000 clones, about 84% of which are singletons. The ten largest clonotypes hold over 5.5% of the sample. The sequenced sample was peripheral blood. These receptors were collected from an elderly woman with COVID-19, enrolled during active disease.

This clone was recorded once. The rearrangement joins TRBV9 to TRBJ2-3; D may be TRBD1 (6 bases). CDR1 is SGDLS, CDR2 YYNGEE, per germline. This CDR3 is built from 14 residues. V was cut by 4 bases and J by 6 bases, with 15 bases left in between. DNA for the CDR3: TGTGCCAGCAGCCCTCACGGGACACACGATACGCAGTATTTT. Protein: CASSPHGTHDTQYF.

The chain recombines TRBV3-1 (or the pseudogene TRBV3-2) with TRBJ1-3, with 10 bases fitting TRBD1. The CDR3 runs to 19 residues. Germline assignment: CDR1 LGHDT and CDR2 YNNKEL (reference sequence). V lost 7 bases and J lost 4; bases outside the gene matches: 19. CDR3 residues: CASTRGGTGTGVSGNTIYF. The CDR3 DNA is TGTGCCAGCACCCGAGGAGGAACCGGGACAGGGGTTTCCGGAAACACCATATATTTT.

This clone was counted between two and nine times. This chain uses TRBV28 with TRBJ1-2, with D tentatively TRBD1 (5 bases). This CDR3 has 14 amino acids. Trimming left V 4 bases short and J 7 bases short, with 16 bases between. Germline V gene lookup returns CDR1 MDHEN and CDR2 SYDVKM. In DNA form, the CDR3 reads TGTGCCAGCAGTTCCCCCCCGGGGGGGGGTGGCTACACCTTC. As protein: CASSSPPGGGGYTF.

This chain links TRBV7-9 with TRBJ1-2, with 7 bases aligning to TRBD1. This CDR3 comprises 14 residues. Germline V gene data show CDR1 as SEHNR and CDR2 as FQNEAQ (reference sequence). Trimming took 5 bases from V and 7 from J; bases not matched to a gene: 10. The CDR3: CASSPQTGPFGYTF. The DNA of the CDR3 is TGTGCCAGCAGCCCCCAGACAGGGCCCTTTGGCTACACCTTC.

J is TRBJ1-1 and V is TRBV5-1; D remains unclear. There are 14 residues in the CDR3. CDR1 and CDR2 from the germline V gene are SGHRS and YFSETQ. The ends were cut back, 4 bases at V and 1 base at J, with 11 bases in the middle. The chain's CDR3 is CASSAGPGNTEAFF. CDR3 bases: TGCGCCAGCAGCGCGGGTCCTGGGAACACTGAAGCTTTCTTT.

The chain has TRBV9 and TRBJ2-6; weak D call: TRBD1 (5 bases). Trimming took off 4 bases at V and 0 bases at J, with 17 bases between the two ends. The CDR3 loop spans 18 amino acids. Germline V gene data show CDR1 as SGDLS and CDR2 as YYNGEE. CDR3 amino acids: CASSPMDIDLSGANVLTF. CDR3 in DNA: TGTGCCAGCAGCCCCATGGACATAGACCTCTCTGGGGCCAACGTCCTGACTTTC. Using reference TRBV9 and TRBJ2-6 for the parts outside the CDR3, the full variable domain is DSGVTQTPKHLITATGQRVTLRCSPRSGDLSVYWYQQSLDQGLQFLIQYYNGEERAKGNILERFSAQQFPDLHSELNLSSLELGDSALYFCASSPMDIDLSGANVLTFGAGSRLTVL.

The rearrangement joins TRBV7-2 to TRBJ2-5, with TRBD2 identical over 12 bases. CDR3 size: 17 residues. The germline CDR1 and CDR2 sequences are SGHTA and FQGNSA. V was clipped by 0 bases and J by 7 bases; unmatched bases: 9. This chain's CDR3 is CASSLARLAGAAGTQYF. The CDR3 DNA is TGTGCCAGCAGCTTAGCCCGACTAGCGGGGGCCGCGGGGACCCAGTACTTC.

The chain is built from TRBV3-1 (or the pseudogene TRBV3-2) and TRBJ2-2, with a tentative D call TRBD1 (6 bases). Trimming cost V 5 bases and J 5 bases, with 9 bases left between them. CDR1 is LGHDT and CDR2 is YNNKEL in the germline V gene (reference sequence). CDR3 length: 13 amino acids. The DNA for the CDR3 is TGTGCCAGCAGCTTTACAGGGACCGGGGAGCTGTTTTTT. Translation gives CASSFTGTGELFF.

This clone was seen a handful of times. The V call is TRBV12-3 or TRBV12-4, the J call TRBJ2-5, with 8 positions matching TRBD1. V lost 6 bases, J lost 4 bases, and 4 bases stayed unmatched. CDR3 length equals 13 residues. CDR3 sequence: CASSFGQGETQYF. CDR3 DNA: TGTGCCAGCAGCTTTGGACAGGGAGAGACCCAGTACTTC.

This clone was picked up a small number of times. This sequence joins TRBV12-3 or TRBV12-4 and TRBJ1-3; TRBD1 is a possible D gene (5 bases). This CDR3 is built from 13 residues. Deletions cut 3 bases from V and 11 bases from J, with 14 bases between. CDR3 sequence reads: CASSLGQRTSIYF. DNA for the CDR3: TGTGCCAGCAGTTTGGGGCAGCGTACGTCCATATATTTT.

The rearrangement uses TRBV2 and TRBJ2-2, with a weak D call TRBD1 (6 bases). From germline, CDR1 is SNHLY and CDR2 FYNNEI. CDR3 length: 14 amino acids. The germline V and J ends were trimmed by 10 bases and 1 base, with 13 bases remaining between them. The CDR3 reads CAIQGMGNTGELFF. DNA of the CDR3: TGTGCCATCCAGGGGATGGGGAACACCGGGGAGCTGTTTTTT.

The J gene is TRBJ1-2, the V gene TRBV19; TRBD1 matches at 10 bases. The CDR3 consists of 17 residues. With V trimmed by 6 bases and J by 4 bases, 14 bases remained unmatched. Germline assignment: CDR1 LNHDA and CDR2 SQIVND (reference sequence). The CDR3 protein is CASSTTGGPNAVYGYTF. The CDR3 coding sequence is TGTGCCAGTAGCACGACAGGGGGCCCGAATGCCGTCTATGGCTACACCTTC.

V usage is TRBV29-1 and J usage is TRBJ2-7, with a possible D match to TRBD2 (7 bases). Germline V gene lookup returns CDR1 SQVTM and CDR2 ANQGSEA. The CDR3 totals 14 residues. The V and J ends lost 3 bases and 0 bases respectively, with 12 bases between them. The chain's CDR3 is CSVERAGASYEQYF. In DNA form, the CDR3 reads TGCAGCGTTGAGAGGGCGGGGGCCTCCTACGAGCAGTACTTC.

V gene TRBV6-1 combines with J gene TRBJ1-6; no definite D call. The CDR3 contains 15 residues. Trimming cost V 0 bases and J 7 bases, with 10 bases left between them. The germline gives CDR1 MNHNS, CDR2 SASEGT. The CDR3 protein is CASSEAGAGNSPLHF. The CDR3 DNA reads TGTGCCAGCAGTGAAGCTGGCGCGGGGAATTCACCCCTCCACTTT.

J is TRBJ2-7 and V is TRBV2; TRBD1 agrees at 7 bases. The CDR3 totals 14 residues. V dropped 3 bases and J dropped 6; count of bases not matched to a gene: 8. Per germline, CDR1 SNHLY and CDR2 FYNNEI. The CDR3 DNA reads TGTGCCAGCAGTGAGGGTAGGGGGCGGACCGAGCAGTACTTC. This encodes CASSEGRGRTEQYF.